This T cell receptor (beta chain) was recovered during a study of blood T cell repertoires in COVID-19. The method was immunoSEQ multiplex PCR; TCRdb's version includes in-frame clones alone and lacks a portion of them. Among under 300,000 clones listed, 80% to 90% were seen once. With V trimmed by 1 base and J by 1 base, 7 bases remained unmatched. Germline CDR1 SGHAT, CDR2 FQNNGV. CDR3 length equals 17 residues. What was sequenced was PBMCs or T cells enriched from blood (not recorded which). The chain combines TRBV11-2 with TRBJ2-5, with 9 bases lining up with TRBD2. This clonotype originated in a man aged 40-50 years who had recovered from COVID-19. The CDR3 here is CASSLGPPAGGQETQYF. CDR3 DNA: TGTGCCAGCAGCTTAGGTCCTCCAGCGGGGGGCCAAGAGACCCAGTACTTC.